This passage covers 5 T cell receptor beta chains from one sample sequenced in a study of blood T cell repertoires in COVID-19. The assay was immunoSEQ multiplex PCR, and TCRdb's table has in-frame clones only and misses some. The data show fewer than 250,000 clones, about four fifths seen once. The sample was peripheral blood. The receptors were gathered from a man over 45 with acute or convalescent COVID-19.

This clone showed up just once. The chain combines TRBV14 with TRBJ2-7; 11 bases agree with TRBD1. The CDR3 contains 14 residues. After removal of 6 bases from V and 2 bases from J, the junction contained 3 bases not matched to a gene. The germline V gene has CDR1 SGHDN and CDR2 FVKESK. The CDR3 sequence is CASRRDRGAYEQYF. In DNA form, the CDR3 reads TGTGCCAGCAGACGGGACAGGGGGGCCTACGAGCAGTACTTC.

J is TRBJ1-2 and V is TRBV10-3; no clear D gene. This CDR3 has 12 residues. The V and J ends lost 0 bases and 6 bases respectively, with 5 bases between them. Germline assignment: CDR1 ENHRY and CDR2 SYGVKD. This chain's CDR3 is CAISESRDGYTF. DNA for the CDR3: TGTGCCATCAGTGAGTCGAGGGATGGCTACACCTTC.

J is TRBJ2-7 and V is TRBV5-6; 7 bases align to TRBD2. CDR1 and CDR2 (germline): SGHDT, YYEEEE. The CDR3 totals 15 residues. Unmatched junction bases numbered 7, after V lost 4 bases and J lost 0 bases. The CDR3 reads CASSPRAGSSYEQYF. In nucleotides, the CDR3 is TGTGCCAGCAGCCCTCGAGCGGGGAGCTCCTACGAGCAGTACTTC.

V and J are TRBV24-1 and TRBJ2-1, with TRBD1 identical over 7 bases. The V segment lost 2 bases and the J segment 5 bases; nucleotides outside the gene matches: 8. The CDR3 length is 16 residues. Per the germline V gene, CDR1 is KGHDR and CDR2 is SFDVKD. The CDR3 region has the DNA TGTGCCACCAGTGATTCAGCCGGGACAGAGAACAATGAGCAGTTCTTC. It is translated as CATSDSAGTENNEQFF.

This rearrangement joins TRBV28 to TRBJ2-1, with D unresolved. The CDR3 is 12 residues long. The V end lost 10 bases, the J end lost 5 bases, and 12 bases lay between the germline ends. Germline assignment: CDR1 MDHEN and CDR2 SYDVKM. The CDR3 loop reads CAITQAHNEQFF. The CDR3 region has the DNA TGTGCCATCACCCAGGCGCACAATGAGCAGTTCTTC.